These T cell receptor beta chains were read from a single sample in a study of identical twins. One entry per CDR3 protein results from TCRdb running MiXCR on the 5' RACE reads. The sample shows 690,000 or so distinct CDR3 sequences, 6% to 6.5% of them seen only once. Sequencing was done on a sample of naive T cells sorted from blood. The receptors here all came from a man between 18 and 35 years old in good health. Both conserved end residues are part of each CDR3. A D gene is named only where the DNA matches it firmly. Expanded clones are given a class, and other clones once, few, many or no size at all.

v_call: TRBV7-2
j_call: TRBJ1-1
d_call: .
clone_size: few
cdr3_aa: CASSLVGPEAFF
cdr3_nt: TGTGCCAGCAGCTTAGTGGGACCTGAAGCTTTCTTT

v_call: TRBV7-9
j_call: TRBJ1-2
d_call: .
clone_size: many
cdr3_aa: CASSLEGIGYGYTF
cdr3_nt: TGTGCCAGCAGCTTAGAGGGTATTGGCTATGGCTACACCTTC

v_call: TRBV19
j_call: TRBJ1-4
d_call: .
clone_size: many
cdr3_aa: CASSLRDIRNEKLFF
cdr3_nt: TGTGCCAGTAGTCTCCGGGACATAAGAAATGAAAAACTGTTTTTT

v_call: TRBV20-1
j_call: TRBJ2-7
d_call: TRBD1
clone_size: many
cdr3_aa: CSARTPGQGTHEQYF
cdr3_nt: TGCAGTGCTAGAACCCCGGGACAGGGGACCCACGAGCAGTACTTC

v_call: TRBV11-2
j_call: TRBJ2-3
d_call: .
clone_size: .
cdr3_aa: CASTPGLQPSTDTQYF
cdr3_nt: TGTGCCAGTACCCCGGGACTGCAGCCTAGCACAGATACGCAGTATTTT

v_call: TRBV5-5
j_call: TRBJ2-2
d_call: .
clone_size: few
cdr3_aa: CASSDTRDPLDTGELFF
cdr3_nt: TGTGCCAGCAGCGACACCAGGGACCCTCTGGACACCGGGGAGCTGTTTTTT

v_call: TRBV2
j_call: TRBJ1-5
d_call: .
clone_size: few
cdr3_aa: CASSDAQNKYSNQPQHF
cdr3_nt: TGTGCCAGCAGTGATGCCCAGAACAAATATAGCAATCAGCCCCAGCATTTT

v_call: TRBV20-1
j_call: TRBJ2-1
d_call: .
clone_size: many
cdr3_aa: CSASRYNEQFF
cdr3_nt: TGCAGTGCTAGCAGGTACAATGAGCAGTTCTTC

v_call: TRBV18
j_call: TRBJ1-4
d_call: TRBD1
clone_size: .
cdr3_aa: CASSPPDRGGEKLFF
cdr3_nt: TGTGCCAGCTCACCACCTGACAGGGGCGGCGAAAAACTGTTTTTT

v_call: TRBV7-2
j_call: TRBJ1-5
d_call: .
clone_size: few
cdr3_aa: CASSVFGNQPQHF
cdr3_nt: TGTGCCAGCAGTGTTTTCGGCAATCAGCCCCAGCATTTT

v_call: TRBV28
j_call: TRBJ2-6
d_call: .
clone_size: few
cdr3_aa: CASCLVGNVLTF
cdr3_nt: TGTGCCAGCTGTCTTGTCGGCAACGTCCTGACTTTC

v_call: TRBV18
j_call: TRBJ2-1
d_call: .
clone_size: few
cdr3_aa: CASSPPDRNNEQFF
cdr3_nt: TGTGCCAGCTCACCCCCGGACAGAAACAATGAGCAGTTCTTC

v_call: TRBV9
j_call: TRBJ2-7
d_call: .
clone_size: few
cdr3_aa: CASSVDLLSEQYF
cdr3_nt: TGTGCCAGCAGCGTCGACCTTCTCTCCGAGCAGTACTTC

v_call: TRBV6-5
j_call: TRBJ1-2
d_call: TRBD1
clone_size: .
cdr3_aa: CASSYSSGTGAYGYTF
cdr3_nt: TGTGCCAGCAGTTACTCTTCTGGGACAGGGGCCTATGGCTACACCTTC

v_call: TRBV5-1
j_call: TRBJ2-5
d_call: TRBD1
clone_size: .
cdr3_aa: CASRRRRTGPEETQYF
cdr3_nt: TGCGCCAGCAGACGGAGGAGGACAGGGCCTGAAGAGACCCAGTACTTC

v_call: TRBV28
j_call: TRBJ2-5
d_call: .
clone_size: few
cdr3_aa: CASRVADPGETQYF
cdr3_nt: TGTGCCAGCAGGGTGGCTGACCCCGGGGAGACCCAGTACTTC

v_call: TRBV18
j_call: TRBJ2-3
d_call: TRBD1
clone_size: .
cdr3_aa: CASSPGTGIADTQYF
cdr3_nt: TGTGCCAGCTCACCTGGGACAGGGATCGCAGATACGCAGTATTTT

v_call: TRBV5-1
j_call: TRBJ2-1
d_call: TRBD2
clone_size: .
cdr3_aa: CASSLFPSGSSYNEQFF
cdr3_nt: TGCGCCAGCAGCCTTTTCCCTAGCGGAAGCTCCTACAATGAGCAGTTCTTC

v_call: TRBV5-1
j_call: TRBJ2-7
d_call: .
clone_size: .
cdr3_aa: CASSPVRRGTYEQYF
cdr3_nt: TGCGCCAGCAGCCCCGTCCGCCGGGGGACCTACGAGCAGTACTTC

v_call: TRBV28
j_call: TRBJ1-6
d_call: .
clone_size: few
cdr3_aa: CASSYFGNSPLHF
cdr3_nt: TGTGCCAGCAGTTACTTCGGTAATTCACCCCTCCACTTT